Following are 7 T cell receptor beta chains from one sample sequenced in a study of blood T cell repertoires in COVID-19 (dated by TCRdb to the early 2020s). Library preparation was by the immunoSEQ multiplex PCR assay. TCRdb took over this immuneACCESS table, retaining in-frame rearrangements with V and J assigned. Such tables are incomplete; in checked studies, under half of the missing clones stem from an unresolved V gene, and the remainder is unexplained. This sample is represented by under 80,000 clones; approximately 86% of them were singletons. The ten largest clones add up to about 14% of the sample. Material: peripheral blood. These receptor sequences come from a human donor in a cohort sampled during active COVID-19.

Turning to this clone: One end of the junction fails to match germline, which may point to a read error. V gene TRBV30 combines with J gene TRBJ2-1, with D tentatively TRBD2 (5 bases). Germline loops: CDR1 GTSNPN, CDR2 SVGIG (reference sequence). The length of the CDR3 is 10 residues. For the CDR3, the DNA is TGCACCTTTGGAGGCGATGAGCAGTTCTTC. Encoded protein: CTFGGDEQFF.

The chain has TRBV18 and TRBJ2-7; perhaps TRBD1 as D (6 bases). The ends were cut back, 2 bases at V and 2 bases at J, with 10 bases in the middle. The CDR3 length is 14 residues. Germline values: CDR1 KGHSH, CDR2 LQKENI. In nucleotides, the CDR3 is TGTGCCAGCTCACCATATACAGGGCCCTACGAGCAGTACTTC. Translation: CASSPYTGPYEQYF.

V gene TRBV4-2 combines with J gene TRBJ1-4, with 7 positions matching TRBD1. Losses at the gene ends were 1 base for V and 4 bases for J; bases not matched to a gene: 6. The germline gives CDR1 LGHNA, CDR2 YNFKEQ. This CDR3 has 16 amino acids. CDR3 nucleotide sequence: TGTGCCAGCAGCCAAGGAAGGGGGCAAAGTAATGAAAAACTGTTTTTT. This translates into CASSQGRGQSNEKLFF.

The chain is built from TRBV7-6 and TRBJ2-1; a weak D match, TRBD1 (5 bases). Trimming stripped 5 bases from V and 6 bases from J, with 17 bases between. The CDR3 extends over 15 amino acids. Germline V CDR1 and CDR2: SGHVS, FNYEAQ. The CDR3 loop is CASSPRGYRTNEQFF. The CDR3 DNA reads TGTGCCAGCAGCCCTAGGGGCTACCGCACCAATGAGCAGTTCTTC.

V and J are TRBV2 and TRBJ2-7; weak D call: TRBD1 (7 bases). The germline V gene encodes CDR1 SNHLY and CDR2 FYNNEI. The CDR3 consists of 15 residues. Trimming removed 6 bases from V and 2 bases from J, with 17 bases in between. CDR3 residues: CASRDAGQRPYEQYF. Here the CDR3 DNA reads TGTGCCAGCAGGGACGCGGGACAGCGGCCCTACGAGCAGTACTTC.

In its sample, this clone was seen a few times. The rearrangement uses TRBV28 and TRBJ1-6; no clear D gene. V gave up 5 bases and J gave up 0 bases, with 8 bases separating them. Germline V lookup: CDR1 MDHEN, CDR2 SYDVKM. The CDR3 has 15 residues. The CDR3 region has the DNA TGTGCCAGCAGTCCACTAAGCTCCTATAATTCACCCCTCCACTTT. The encoded protein is CASSPLSSYNSPLHF.

The V gene is TRBV9, the J gene TRBJ2-3; maybe TRBD2 (5 bases). The CDR3 sequence is 16 residues long. Germline V gene lookup returns CDR1 SGDLS and CDR2 YYNGEE. V gave up 4 bases and J gave up 0 bases, with 15 bases separating them. The CDR3 sequence is CASSKRLALSTDTQYF. The CDR3 nucleotides are TGTGCCAGCAGCAAGAGGCTAGCACTCAGCACAGATACGCAGTATTTT.